This TCR beta chain was captured in a study of T-cell reconstitution after alpha-beta-depleted transplantation in children. Study findings and constraints: The origin of alpha-beta T cells about two months after transplant was reportedly several hundred expanded graft clones. Surviving thymic progenitors and recipient T cells were the source of high TCRbeta diversity at day 60 in some patients.

Preparation of the TCRbeta library used unique molecular identifiers. TCRdb redid the calling of the PCR reads with MiXCR, one entry per CDR3 protein. The sample holds some 100,000 distinct CDR3 sequences, 23% seen once. Comment on this clonotype: Its antigen is not known.

Trimming stripped 2 bases from V and 3 bases from J, with 13 bases between. The germline V gene has CDR1 MDHEN and CDR2 SYDVKM. This CDR3 has 16 residues. The sequence was collected from a boy under 10 years old with acute lymphoblastic leukemia, due to receive a stem cell transplant. Material: PBMCs, obtained before TCRalphabeta/CD19-depleted stem cell transplant. This chain uses TRBV28 with TRBJ1-4; D gene unclear. In DNA, the CDR3 is TGTGCCAGCAGTTTAGGGGTGGGGTTGGCTAATGAAAAACTGTTTTTT. Protein product: CASSLGVGLANEKLFF.